These 15 T cell receptor beta chains were sequenced from one sample in a study of cytomegalovirus exposure and HLA in healthy donors. Use of 60 Vbeta and 13 Jbeta primers characterized the PCR. Profiling relied on immunoSEQ multiplex PCR, and the TCRdb table lists in-frame clones only, not all of them. Of roughly 140,000 clones in the sample, 65% to 75% were seen once. The sample consisted of PBMCs. Receptors were obtained from a man aged 55 to 70 in good health and CMV-seronegative.

This rearrangement joins TRBV27 to TRBJ2-1, with 8 bases fitting TRBD1. Germline-derived CDR1 and CDR2 are MNHEY and SMNVEV (reference sequence). The CDR3 extends over 16 amino acids. Trimming at V came to 4 bases and at J to 4 bases, leaving 9 bases not matched to a gene. The chain's CDR3 is CASSSSTGVGYNEQFF. The CDR3 coding sequence is TGTGCCAGCAGTTCCTCGACAGGGGTAGGTTACAATGAGCAGTTCTTC.

The V gene is TRBV7-9, the J gene TRBJ2-2; the match to TRBD1 covers 8 bases. Germline CDR1 reads SEHNR; CDR2 reads FQNEAQ (reference sequence). This CDR3 region has 14 residues. V gave up 5 bases and J gave up 5 bases; unmatched junction bases: 4. CDR3: CASSTTGGTGELFF. CDR3 DNA sequence: TGTGCCAGCAGCACTACAGGGGGAACCGGGGAGCTGTTTTTT. Supplemented by reference TRBV7-9 and TRBJ2-2, the full variable domain reads DTGVSQNPRHKITKRGQNVTFRCDPISEHNRLYWYRQTLGQGPEFLTYFQNEAQLEKSRLLSDRFSAERPKGSFSTLEIQRTEQGDSAMYLCASSTTGGTGELFFGEGSRLTVL.

This rearrangement joins TRBV6-5 to TRBJ2-2; 8 nucleotides align to TRBD1. In germline, CDR1 is MNHEY, CDR2 SVGAGI. This CDR3 spans 14 amino acids. J lost 6 bases, V lost 7 bases, and 7 bases had no gene match. This chain's CDR3 is CASNDRGVPGELFF. CDR3 in DNA: TGTGCCAGCAATGACAGGGGAGTACCCGGGGAGCTGTTTTTT.

About this clone itself: Distinct nucleotide sequences in the sample also encode this CDR3. V usage is TRBV28 and J usage is TRBJ1-1; D gene unclear. The germline gives CDR1 MDHEN, CDR2 SYDVKM. This CDR3 has 13 amino acids. The ends were cut back, 6 bases at V and 2 bases at J, with 10 bases in the middle. In DNA form, the CDR3 reads TGTGCCAGCAGGAGAGTACTCAACACTGAAGCTTTCTTT. Protein sequence: CASRRVLNTEAFF.

The chain's CDR3 is CASSLEYRSGNTIYF. CDR3 DNA sequence: TGCGCCAGCAGCTTAGAGTACAGGTCTGGAAACACCATATATTTT. The chain joins TRBV5-1 to TRBJ1-3; weak D call: TRBD1 (5 bases). The V gene's germline CDR1 is SGHRS and CDR2 YFSETQ. V lost 2 bases to trimming and J lost 1 base, with 10 bases between them. The CDR3 length is 15 residues.

As DNA, the CDR3 is TGTGCCAGCAGCTTTGGGACTAGCGGATCCTACGAGCAGTACTTC. Protein sequence: CASSFGTSGSYEQYF. The chain joins TRBV6-5 to TRBJ2-7, with 11 bases identical to TRBD2. Per germline, CDR1 MNHEY and CDR2 SVGAGI. This CDR3 is 15 amino acids long. V lost 6 bases, J lost 1 base, and 5 bases stayed unmatched.

V is TRBV6-5 and J is TRBJ2-5; possible D gene TRBD1, 6 bases. Germline CDR1 and CDR2: MNHEY and SVGAGI. The CDR3 sequence is 14 residues long. V lost 6 bases and J lost 3, with 14 bases in between. The chain's CDR3 is CASSERDTEETQYF. In DNA, the CDR3 is TGTGCCAGCAGCGAGAGGGACACCGAAGAGACCCAGTACTTC.

The chain recombines TRBV11-2 with TRBJ2-5, with TRBD1 identical over 9 bases. The germline CDR1 and CDR2 sequences are SGHAT and FQNNGV. The CDR3 consists of 15 residues. J lost 0 bases, V lost 3 bases, and 2 bases had no gene match. The CDR3 loop reads CASSLGQGNQETQYF. The CDR3 region has the DNA TGTGCCAGCAGCTTGGGACAGGGAAACCAAGAGACCCAGTACTTC. The complete variable domain, with remaining parts taken from reference TRBV11-2 and TRBJ2-5, reads EAGVAQSPRYKIIEKRQSVAFWCNPISGHATLYWYQQILGQGPKLLIQFQNNGVVDDSQLPKDRFSAERLKGVDSTLKIQPAKLEDSAVYLCASSLGQGNQETQYFGPGTRLLVL.

On this clone: Other DNA sequences in the same sample also yield this CDR3. In DNA form, the CDR3 reads TGTGCCAGTAGTATAGGGCAGGTTTATCAGCCCCAGCATTTT. Protein sequence: CASSIGQVYQPQHF. The rearrangement joins TRBV19 to TRBJ1-5; D unclear. Trimming cost V 1 base and J 5 bases, with 9 bases left between them. The CDR3 spans 14 residues. Germline CDR1 is LNHDA and CDR2 is SQIVND (reference sequence).

The rearrangement links TRBV14 to TRBJ2-7; TRBD2 matches 8 bases. V gave up 3 bases and J gave up 7 bases; unmatched junction bases: 17. This CDR3 has 17 residues. Germline values: CDR1 SGHDN, CDR2 FVKESK. CDR3 sequence reads: CASSHRSGSDPSREQYF. CDR3 coding DNA: TGTGCCAGCAGCCACAGAAGCGGGAGTGACCCCTCGCGGGAGCAGTACTTC.

As concerns this clone: The junction differs from germline at one of its ends, possibly a read error. The genes are TRBV5-1 and TRBJ2-7; 10 bases agree with TRBD1. Per germline, CDR1 SGHRS and CDR2 YFSETQ. This CDR3 has 12 residues. This chain's CDR3 is CVSSLGQGEQYF. DNA of the CDR3: TGCGTCAGCAGCTTGGGACAGGGGGAGCAGTACTTC. Supplemented by reference TRBV5-1 and TRBJ2-7, the full variable domain reads KAGVTQTPRYLIKTRGQQVTLSCSPISGHRSVSWYQQTPGQGLQFLFEYFSETQRNKGNFPGRFSGRQFSNSRSEMNVSTLELGDSALYLCVSSLGQGEQYFGPGTRLTVT.

The chain employs TRBV11-3 and TRBJ2-2; a weak D match, TRBD1 (5 bases). The length of the CDR3 is 14 residues. Between the trimmed V and J ends, which lost 3 bases and 0 bases, there was a span of 5 bases. The germline CDR1 and CDR2 sequences are SGHNT and YENEEA. The CDR3 sequence is CASSLGPNTGELFF. DNA for the CDR3: TGTGCCAGCAGCTTGGGGCCGAACACCGGGGAGCTGTTTTTT.

The chain uses TRBV10-3 and TRBJ1-2; weak D call: TRBD1 (6 bases). Germline CDR1 reads ENHRY; CDR2 reads SYGVKD. The length of the CDR3 is 15 residues. V was shortened by 4 bases and J by 0 bases, with 12 bases between the two germline ends. CDR3: CAISAGVGANYGYTF. Written as DNA, the CDR3 is TGTGCCATCAGTGCAGGGGTCGGGGCTAACTATGGCTACACCTTC.

The chain recombines TRBV6-6 with TRBJ1-4; 7 bases match TRBD1. The CDR3 consists of 14 residues. Germline CDR1 is MNHNY and CDR2 is SVGAGI (reference sequence). J lost 5 bases, V lost 5 bases, and 5 bases had no gene match. The CDR3 DNA reads as TGTGCCAGCAGTCACGGGACAGTGAATGAAAAACTGTTTTTT. Translated: CASSHGTVNEKLFF.

This clone was seen a few times. The V call is TRBV4-1, the J call TRBJ2-7; D is perhaps TRBD2 (5 bases). Germline V gene lookup returns CDR1 MGHRA and CDR2 YSYEKL. This CDR3 has 16 amino acids. The V gene lost 3 bases and the J gene lost 0 bases, with 15 bases spanning the gap. The CDR3 DNA reads as TGCGCCAGCAGCCAGAGGTTCAACCGGGGCTCCTACGAGCAGTACTTC. It translates to CASSQRFNRGSYEQYF.